The T cell receptor beta chain under discussion was sequenced for a study of T cell repertoires in cytomegalovirus infection. Whole-study results and caveats: Frequencies of public TCR beta families were cumulated, and this identified carriers of CMV plus the relevant HLA.

On this clonotype: Its antigen is undetermined.

TCRdb used MiXCR to reprocess the reads, holding one entry per CDR3 protein. The top ten hold about 14% of the sample, which has about 400,000 distinct CDR3 sequences, approximately 35% seen once. The specimen comprised cultured PBMCs, sampled from culture after CMV antigen stimulation. The sequence was collected from a human donor in good health (CMV status not recorded). Some clones in this sample may be carry-over from other donors' samples.

Here the CDR3 reads CASSPRNSDSYNEQFF. The CDR3 DNA is TGTGCCAGCAGCCCCCGGAATAGCGACTCCTACAATGAGCAGTTCTTC. The genes are TRBV7-8 and TRBJ2-1; the D gene is possibly TRBD2 (5 bases). V lost 5 bases, J lost 0 bases, and 14 bases lay in between. This CDR3 is built from 16 residues. In germline, CDR1 is SGHVS, CDR2 FQNEAQ.